The 10 T cell receptor beta chains given below trace back to one sample, sequenced in a study of blood T cell repertoires in COVID-19 (TCRdb year 2020). The method behind the library was the immunoSEQ multiplex PCR assay. TCRdb retrieved this table from immuneACCESS and kept in-frame rearrangements only. Not all clones are present; in checked studies, unresolved V genes account for under half, and no reason is known for the remainder. Across this sample there are nearly 350,000 clones, with around 88% seen only once. The ten most abundant clones make up 2.5% to 3% of the sample. Sequencing input: peripheral blood. The origin of the receptors is a man younger than 40 with active or convalescent COVID-19.

The V and J genes are TRBV4-3 and TRBJ2-3, with D perhaps matching TRBD2 (6 bases). This CDR3 spans 18 amino acids. Deletions cut 0 bases from V and 1 base from J, with 17 bases between. Germline V gives CDR1 LGHNA, CDR2 YSLEER. The CDR3 protein is CASSQEPPPGGGTDTQYF. The CDR3 nucleotides are TGCGCCAGCAGCCAAGAGCCCCCTCCCGGCGGGGGCACAGATACGCAGTATTTT.

This clone has a handful of counts. The sample carries other DNA sequences with the same CDR3. J is TRBJ2-7 and V is TRBV6-5; TRBD1 matches 8 bases. The CDR3 length is 14 residues. V dropped 0 bases and J dropped 4; count of bases not matched to a gene: 2. Germline loops: CDR1 MNHEY, CDR2 SVGAGI. This chain's CDR3 is CASSYSDRGYEQYF. The DNA for the CDR3 is TGTGCCAGCAGTTACTCCGACAGGGGATACGAGCAGTACTTC.

This clone has a count of ten or more. The rearrangement joins TRBV30 to TRBJ2-3; D possibly corresponds to TRBD1 (6 bases). The CDR3 is 14 residues long. Germline V CDR1 and CDR2: GTSNPN, SVGIG (reference sequence). V was trimmed by 0 bases and J by 6 bases, leaving 13 bases between them. CDR3 DNA sequence: TGTGCCTGGAGTGTCACTCCCAGGGGCGATACGCAGTATTTT. Protein product: CAWSVTPRGDTQYF.

V is TRBV18 and J is TRBJ2-7, with 7 bases fitting TRBD1. The CDR3 runs 14 residues. Germline-derived CDR1 and CDR2 are KGHSH and LQKENI. V lost 5 bases to trimming and J lost 5 bases; unmatched junction nucleotides: 9. The CDR3 region is CASSSDRELDEQYF. In DNA, the CDR3 is TGTGCCAGCTCATCTGACAGGGAGCTCGACGAGCAGTACTTC.

V and J are TRBV6-6 and TRBJ1-4, with 9 positions matching TRBD1. With V trimmed by 2 bases and J by 5 bases, 3 bases remained unmatched. CDR3 size: 15 residues. Germline assignment: CDR1 MNHNY and CDR2 SVGAGI (reference sequence). The CDR3 reads CASSYPGTGNEKLFF. The CDR3 DNA is TGTGCCAGCAGTTACCCCGGGACAGGGAATGAAAAACTGTTTTTT.

The table lists this clone with a few counts. The chain couples TRBV9 to TRBJ1-3, with 9 nucleotides matching TRBD1. Trimming cost V 4 bases and J 4 bases; bases outside gene matches: 9. Per germline, CDR1 SGDLS and CDR2 YYNGEE. There are 16 residues in the CDR3. As DNA, the CDR3 is TGTGCCAGCAGCACCCACAGGGGGCAGGGAGGAAACACCATATATTTT. Translated, it gives CASSTHRGQGGNTIYF.

V gene TRBV18 combines with J gene TRBJ2-5; weak D call: TRBD2 (6 bases). CDR1 and CDR2 from the germline V gene are KGHSH and LQKENI. V was cut by 6 bases and J by 5 bases, with 13 bases left in between. The CDR3 loop spans 13 amino acids. The CDR3 DNA is TGTGCCAGCTCCCCGGGACTCGGGGAGACCCAGTACTTC. It is translated as CASSPGLGETQYF.

V and J are TRBV27 and TRBJ1-2; 8 bases match TRBD1. The CDR3 runs to 14 residues. V gave up 6 bases and J gave up 6 bases; unmatched junction bases: 9. Germline CDR1 and CDR2: MNHEY and SMNVEV (reference sequence). CDR3 sequence: CASRQLTGAHGYTF. CDR3 DNA: TGTGCCAGCAGACAATTGACAGGGGCCCATGGCTACACCTTC.

The rearrangement joins TRBV30 to TRBJ2-5, with 11 bases matching TRBD1. J gave up 5 bases and V 8 bases, and 7 bases lay outside the gene matches. This CDR3 has 13 amino acids. The germline V gene has CDR1 GTSNPN and CDR2 SVGIG (reference sequence). Here the CDR3 reads CARRDRGWETQYF. CDR3 nucleotide sequence: TGTGCCCGAAGGGACAGGGGGTGGGAGACCCAGTACTTC.

The rearrangement uses TRBV11-2 and TRBJ2-1, with a weak D call TRBD1 (5 bases). Germline-derived CDR1 and CDR2 are SGHAT and FQNNGV. The CDR3 runs to 15 residues. Trimming took off 1 base at V and 10 bases at J, with 17 bases between the two ends. In DNA form, the CDR3 reads TGTGCCAGCAGCTTAGTTAGGCTAGGGGCACAGGAGCAGTTCTTC. It translates to CASSLVRLGAQEQFF.